The source of this T cell receptor beta chain is a study of T cell responses to AZD1222 COVID-19 vaccine. There are 14 residues in the CDR3. Trimming shortened V by 5 bases and J by 2 bases, and 10 bases separated the two germline ends. CDR1 and CDR2 from the germline V gene are SGHNT and YENEEA. Only in-frame clones appear in the TCRdb table, and some are missing; sequencing was by immunoSEQ multiplex PCR. Among around 99,000 clones listed, around nine tenths were seen once. Source: peripheral blood, taken on day 0 of AZD1222 vaccination. The TCR comes from an adult in good health. The chain is built from TRBV11-3 and TRBJ2-4; D ambiguous. The CDR3 region is CASSPGGTKNIQYF. The CDR3 bases are TGTGCCAGCAGCCCAGGTGGGACCAAAAACATTCAGTACTTC.